Given below is one T cell receptor beta chain in context. Antigen specificity is unknown. The source of the sample is a study of response to subunit inactivated influenza vaccine. Looked up from germline, CDR1 is SGHRS and CDR2 is YFSETQ. The CDR3 is made up of 13 amino acids. The germline V and J ends were trimmed by 4 bases and 5 bases, with 12 bases remaining between them. Overall study results and limits: Each seasonal influenza vaccination recruits few new T cells, the authors suggested.

From the RT-PCR reads, TCRdb called clonotypes with MiXCR, one entry per CDR3 protein. The sample comprises hundreds of thousands of distinct CDR3 sequences, 10% to 15% of which are singletons, and approximately 14% rests with the top ten. This chain links TRBV5-1 with TRBJ2-5; TRBD2 is a possible D gene (6 bases). This clonotype was sampled from a man aged 45-60 years who received an inactivated influenza vaccine. Specimen: PBMCs from blood, collected about 40 days after vaccination. The chain's CDR3 is CASSATGGETQYF. The CDR3 DNA follows: TGCGCCAGCAGCGCGACTGGAGGGGAGACCCAGTACTTC.